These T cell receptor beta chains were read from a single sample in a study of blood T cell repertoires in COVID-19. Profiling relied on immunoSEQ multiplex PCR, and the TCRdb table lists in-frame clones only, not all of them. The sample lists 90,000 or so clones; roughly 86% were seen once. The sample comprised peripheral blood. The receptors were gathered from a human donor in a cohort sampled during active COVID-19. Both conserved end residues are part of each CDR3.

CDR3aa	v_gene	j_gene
CASSPPSGGYEQYF	TRBV11-2	TRBJ2-7
CASSPTGAKNTEAFF	TRBV5-6	TRBJ1-1
CASSIDREFEAFF	TRBV19	TRBJ1-1
CASSLRWDTYSNYGYTF	TRBV27	TRBJ1-2
CASSWTGGVEQETQYF	TRBV19	TRBJ2-5
CAISVEDLGNEQFF	TRBV10-3	TRBJ2-1
CASSPITGGSTEAFF	TRBV5-6	TRBJ1-1
CATSSPSTGTGEGRGGYTF	TRBV15	TRBJ1-2
CSAQRGEQYF	TRBV20-1	TRBJ2-7
CASTPGSNRLNEQFF	TRBV7-8	TRBJ2-1
CASSSPGSKVETQYF	TRBV19	TRBJ2-5
CASRTSGTHEQYF	TRBV28	TRBJ2-7
CASCDRAQPGELFF	TRBV28	TRBJ2-2
CASSSGQGRTEAFF	TRBV5-4	TRBJ1-1
CASSVDRSSYEQYF	TRBV7-8	TRBJ2-7
CATSAQQETQYF	TRBV24-1	TRBJ2-5
CASSLARLTGELFF	TRBV5-8	TRBJ2-2
CASSSGLAGGWYEQYF	TRBV5-4	TRBJ2-7
CASSLYETSTDTQYF	TRBV27	TRBJ2-3
CASSLPTTSGSEQYF	TRBV28	TRBJ2-7
CAISESQGAEEGYTF	TRBV10-3	TRBJ1-2
CASSLVNGFEDTQYF	TRBV7-2	TRBJ2-3
CASSPPSGQGSNTEAFF	TRBV18	TRBJ1-1
CASSYGTGSVEQFF	TRBV9	TRBJ2-1
CASRNSGSSYNEQFF	TRBV28	TRBJ2-1
CAWSTRVLADTIYF	TRBV30	TRBJ1-3
CASHKVGANEKLFF	TRBV28	TRBJ1-4
CASSLAGGSDGYTF	TRBV5-1	TRBJ1-2
CASSLFGQPSGEKLFF	TRBV19	TRBJ1-4
CASSSTQGDNSPLHF	TRBV9	TRBJ1-6
CSVVGGDRGPGNTIYF	TRBV29-1	TRBJ1-3
CASSSSSGGVYEQYF	TRBV11-2	TRBJ2-7
CASSLATGVDDEQFF	TRBV5-6	TRBJ2-1
CASSSRTGTEAFF	TRBV27	TRBJ1-1
CASSLGAGEQFF	TRBV27	TRBJ2-1
CASSFFYFRAGGSAGRDYGYTF	TRBV28	TRBJ1-2
CAIKTVGLAGGPGTDTQYF	TRBV10-3	TRBJ2-3
CASSEEEFYEQYF	TRBV6-1	TRBJ2-7
CASREGLAGDGEQYF	TRBV5-4	TRBJ2-7
CASSWSGTDTQYF	TRBV5-6	TRBJ2-3
CASSPRQGEEGELFF	TRBV3-1/TRBV3-2	TRBJ2-2